Listed below are T cell receptor beta chains from one sample, sequenced in a study of blood T cell repertoires in COVID-19. Assay used: immunoSEQ multiplex PCR; TCRdb lists only in-frame clones, some missing. Of 250,000 or so clones listed, 75% to 90% were seen once; the top ten hold under 2.5%. Sequenced: PBMCs or T cells enriched from blood (not recorded which). The receptors here all came from a woman aged 45-65 years who had recovered from COVID-19. Each CDR3 is given with its conserved first and last residue.

v_call cdr3_aa
TRBV7-2 CASSLEVPPVGEQYF
TRBV4-1 CASSQEGAGSGNTIYF
TRBV3-1/TRBV3-2 CASSQVRSSYNEQFF
TRBV27 CASSSPGLPKDTQYF
TRBV27 CASSLGPSSGGSSYNEQFF
TRBV27 CASSLSGTRGYEQYF
TRBV7-9 CASSHPGSPGYNEQFF
TRBV3-1/TRBV3-2 CASSQGAAAYNEQFF
TRBV5-1 CASSPPWTDYEQYF
TRBV6-1 CASSEAGTANEKLFF
TRBV6-5 CASSYRGGLNEKLFF
TRBV5-1 CASSLVADPSAEQYF
TRBV7-2 CASSPRTGVVSGYTF
TRBV7-9 CASNERGESGNTIYF
TRBV28 CASSLHQGIEDEQYF
TRBV7-2 CASSLYWTGGYEQYF
TRBV6-1 CASSEAQGWRETQYF
TRBV6-5 CASRRQASNYGYTF
TRBV5-5 CASSLGALQDNEQFF
TRBV24-1 CATSDLGRENTGELFF
TRBV18 CASSKTGTQETQYF
TRBV5-4 CASSLAETSGRGNEQFF
TRBV28 CASSQLDSYYGYTF
TRBV7-8 CASSPQDFLRDQETQYF
TRBV5-1 CASSLQGSKNIQYF
TRBV6-5 CASTVDSNAWNEQFF
TRBV2 CASTLDRRDEKLFF
TRBV5-1 CASSRTGEDQPQHF
TRBV6-4 CASSDRLAGDNEQFF
TRBV9 CASSRGANVLTF
TRBV23-1 CASSPTSGNRDRVNQPQHF
TRBV4-1 CASSQFIQGADGYTF
TRBV5-4 CASSSQGWTEAFF
TRBV9 CASSPLSGTGVGTQYF
TRBV27 CASTLTSGLYNEQFF
TRBV6-6 CASSPRGLADRTDTQYF
TRBV6-5 CASSYSSTRYQETQYF
TRBV11-2 CASSAGGEQYF
TRBV28 CASNRQGASNQPQHF
TRBV24-1 CATSDPGQSQETQYF
TRBV5-4 CASSLVEGNNEQFF
TRBV2 CASSVPGYTGELFF
TRBV10-2 CASSVGGSRYEQYF
TRBV27 CASSFNRGPTEAFF
TRBV9 CASSPSTDTQYF
TRBV29-1 CSVEGTGRNQPQHF
TRBV30 CAGSRLISDTQYF
TRBV10-3 CAISELRAGTGNGYTF
TRBV28 CASRPNRDRVEKLFF
TRBV28 CASSEQGTGGYEQYF
TRBV5-1 CASSSTGGINQPQHF
TRBV27 CASSPGGATLSYNEQFF
TRBV6-5 CASSRQIQETQYF
TRBV4-2 CASSQESGRAAGELFF
TRBV28 CASSDTSGRARYNEQFF
TRBV5-5 CASIPQLQGAYSYEQYF
TRBV3-1/TRBV3-2 CASSSASGGRGLEQYF